This T cell receptor (beta chain) was obtained from a study of breast tumors, draining lymph nodes, adjacent tissues. This clonotype was detected ten times or more. Its antigen is still unknown. TCRdb ran MiXCR on the multiplex PCR reads and lists one entry per CDR3 protein. The table lists tens of thousands of distinct CDR3 sequences, 23% of them singletons. The CDR3 covers 17 residues. V dropped 3 bases and J dropped 4; count of bases not matched to a gene: 12. Per germline, CDR1 LNHDA and CDR2 SQIVND (reference sequence). Study observations and caveats: Luminal-like breast cancer showed significantly higher tumor–nontumor repertoire similarity than basal-like. The lymph node origin of tumor T cells was framed as consistent with a hypothesis, not demonstrated. Tumor TCR diversity was below lymph nodes but above nontumor tissue.

This clonotype originated in a female donor with breast cancer. Some clones in this sample may be carry-over from other donors' samples. The sample comprised breast tumor tissue. The rearrangement links TRBV19 to TRBJ1-5; TRBD1 agrees at 7 bases. CDR3 DNA: TGTGCCAGTAGTATCGGGGCAGGGGGTAAATTTAATCAGCCCCAGCATTTT. The encoded protein is CASSIGAGGKFNQPQHF.